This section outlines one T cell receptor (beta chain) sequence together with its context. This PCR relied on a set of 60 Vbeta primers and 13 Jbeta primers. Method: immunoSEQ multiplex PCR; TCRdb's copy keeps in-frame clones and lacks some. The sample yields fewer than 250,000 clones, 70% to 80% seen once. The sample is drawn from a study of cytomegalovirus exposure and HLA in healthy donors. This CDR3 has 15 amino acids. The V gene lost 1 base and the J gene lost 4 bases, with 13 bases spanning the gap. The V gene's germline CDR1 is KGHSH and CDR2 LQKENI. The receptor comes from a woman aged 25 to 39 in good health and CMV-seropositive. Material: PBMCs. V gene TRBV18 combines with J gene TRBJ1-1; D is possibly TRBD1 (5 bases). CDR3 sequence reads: CASSPRLREGTEAFF. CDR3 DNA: TGTGCCAGCTCACCACGGCTCAGGGAAGGCACTGAAGCTTTCTTT.